A selection of T cell receptor beta chains follows, all from one sample in a study of patients and donors after allogeneic stem cell transplantation. Each CDR3 protein gets one entry after TCRdb re-called the RT-PCR reads with MiXCR. The data contain hundreds of thousands of distinct CDR3 sequences, roughly 38% of them seen just once; the ten biggest clones take up under 14%. Sequencing input: blood, either unsorted or a sorted T cell fraction (not recorded which). The receptors come from a human donor who was either an allogeneic HSCT recipient or a stem cell or donor lymphocyte infusion donor (not recorded which). It is not recorded whose cells these are; they may come from a transplant donor. CDR3s include the opening cysteine and the closing phenylalanine or tryptophan. D genes are given only for firm matches. The listing skips clone size in some rows; elsewhere it reads once, few, many or a size class.

d_call clone_size j_call v_call cdr3_nt cdr3_aa
TRBD1 . TRBJ2-7 TRBV20-1 TGCAGTGCCGGAGAACGGACAGGGGGCTGGGACGAGCAGTACTTC CSAGERTGGWDEQYF
. . TRBJ1-6 TRBV5-1 TGCGCCAGCAGCCCCGGCCCCGCAGGGAGCTCCTATAATTCACCCCTCCACTTT CASSPGPAGSSYNSPLHF
. few TRBJ1-3 TRBV28 TGTGCCAGCAGTTTATTGACGGCGGGAAACACCATATATTTT CASSLLTAGNTIYF
TRBD1 . TRBJ1-1 TRBV20-1 TGCAGTGCTAAAGGGACAGCGAACACTGAAGCTTTCTTT CSAKGTANTEAFF
. few TRBJ1-6 TRBV14 TGTGCCAGCAGCCAAGAAGGCGGGCTGAGGAATTCACCCCTCCACTTT CASSQEGGLRNSPLHF
. . TRBJ1-4 TRBV12-3/TRBV12-4 TGTGCCAGCACAGTGGGACTCAATGAAAAACTGTTTTTT CASTVGLNEKLFF
. . TRBJ1-2 TRBV7-2 TGTGCCAGCACCTTTAGGGGGGCTGGGGGCTACACCTTC CASTFRGAGGYTF
. . TRBJ1-5 TRBV6-1 TGTGCCAGCAGTGCCAGCGGGCGTCAGCCCCAGCATTTT CASSASGRQPQHF
. few TRBJ1-6 TRBV7-9 TGTGCCAGCAGCTACGGGACAACAAGCTCCTATAATTCACCCCTCCACTTT CASSYGTTSSYNSPLHF
. . TRBJ1-5 TRBV4-3 TGCGCCAGCAGCCCAAGCGGGATAACAAGCAATCAGCCCCAGCATTTT CASSPSGITSNQPQHF
. few TRBJ1-3 TRBV15 TGTGCCACCAGCTGGACAGTGGGAAACACCATATATTTT CATSWTVGNTIYF
. . TRBJ2-6 TRBV5-1 TGCGCCAGCAGCTTGGGAAACTCAAAAAAAGAGGCCAACGTCCTGACTTTC CASSLGNSKKEANVLTF
. . TRBJ2-7 TRBV5-1 TGCGCCAGCAGCTCCAGTCCACAGACCTCCTACGAGCAGTACTTC CASSSSPQTSYEQYF
. . TRBJ2-1 TRBV5-1 TGCGCCAGCAGCTTGGTTCAGAGTGTATACAATGAGCAGTTCTTC CASSLVQSVYNEQFF
. once TRBJ1-5 TRBV9 TGTGCCAGCAGCGCTTCCGGGACAAACAATCAGCCCCAGCATTTT CASSASGTNNQPQHF
. few TRBJ1-5 TRBV12-3/TRBV12-4 TGTGCCAGCAGGCCAAATAGCGGCCAGCCCCAGCATTTT CASRPNSGQPQHF
TRBD1 few TRBJ1-2 TRBV4-1 TGCGCCAGCAGCCCCCTCACACCACAGGGGGTCTATGGCTACACCTTC CASSPLTPQGVYGYTF
TRBD1 few TRBJ1-3 TRBV20-1 TGCAGTGCCTCCGGGACAGTGAGAAACACCATATATTTT CSASGTVRNTIYF
TRBD1 few TRBJ1-2 TRBV7-2 TGTGCCAGCAGCTTACGAGTACAGGGGGTAAAAAACTATGGCTACACCTTC CASSLRVQGVKNYGYTF
. . TRBJ1-6 TRBV5-1 TGCGCCAGCAGCTTGGCGGGAGGGTCTAATTCACCCCTCCACTTT CASSLAGGSNSPLHF
. few TRBJ1-6 TRBV12-3/TRBV12-4 TGTGCCAGCAGCCCTTACAGCTCCTATAATTCACCCCTCCACTTT CASSPYSSYNSPLHF
. . TRBJ1-5 TRBV24-1 TGTGCCACCAGTGAAGGCTGGGTAAATCAGCCCCAGCATTTT CATSEGWVNQPQHF
. few TRBJ1-3 TRBV15 TGTGCCACCAGCAGAGATAAGGGCCATCGGGAAAACACCATATATTTT CATSRDKGHRENTIYF
TRBD2 . TRBJ2-3 TRBV18 TGTGCCAGCTCACCGGTTCTAGCGGGGAGCACTGCGGATACGCAGTATTTT CASSPVLAGSTADTQYF
. . TRBJ2-1 TRBV15 TGTGCCACCAGCTGGTCCAGGTCGGGCTACAATGAGCAGTTCTTC CATSWSRSGYNEQFF
TRBD2 few TRBJ2-1 TRBV11-2 TGTGCCAGCAGACGCAGCGGGGACTTCAATGAGCAGTTCTTC CASRRSGDFNEQFF
. . TRBJ1-1 TRBV12-3/TRBV12-4 TGTGCCAGCAGTTTATTCTCCACCCCGACCACTGAAGCTTTCTTT CASSLFSTPTTEAFF
. once TRBJ2-5 TRBV28 TGTGCCAGCAGTACATCTGGGGAGGGGACAAGGGCCCAGTACTTC CASSTSGEGTRAQYF
. . TRBJ2-7 TRBV20-1 TGCAGTGCTAGGCCCCCTCCAGGGAGAAGTTCCTACGAGCAGTACTTC CSARPPPGRSSYEQYF
TRBD2 . TRBJ2-5 TRBV4-1 TGCGCCAGCAGCTCAAGTGTCGTCGGACTAGATGATGAGACCCAGTACTTC CASSSSVVGLDDETQYF
. few TRBJ1-3 TRBV28 TGTGCCATCACAGGACGGAGCTCTGGAAACACCATATATTTT CAITGRSSGNTIYF
. . TRBJ1-1 TRBV12-3/TRBV12-4 TGTGCCAGCGCCGCTGGGAACACTGAAGCTTTCTTT CASAAGNTEAFF
. . TRBJ2-2 TRBV30 TGTGCCTGGAGTACCTGGGGCGCCGGGACCGGGGAGCTGTTTTTT CAWSTWGAGTGELFF
. few TRBJ1-2 TRBV20-1 TGCAGTGCTCCTCGGACCAACTATGGCTACACCTTC CSAPRTNYGYTF
TRBD1 . TRBJ2-4 TRBV12-3/TRBV12-4 TGTGCCAGCAGTACACCCGGGACAGGAAGCAGTTTGGCCAAAAACATTCAGTACTTC CASSTPGTGSSLAKNIQYF
. . TRBJ1-2 TRBV5-1 TGCGCCAGCAGCCCTGGAGGGACAACGAACTATGGCTACACCTTC CASSPGGTTNYGYTF
TRBD1 . TRBJ2-5 TRBV29-1 TGCAGCGTTGAATACAGGTGGGACAGGGGGCAGCAAGAGACCCAGTACTTC CSVEYRWDRGQQETQYF
. once TRBJ2-2 TRBV12-3/TRBV12-4 TGTGCCAGCAGTTTAGAGAACACCGGGGAGCTGTTTTTT CASSLENTGELFF
. . TRBJ1-1 TRBV12-3/TRBV12-4 TGTGCCAGCAGCCTCCAGGCGGACACTGAAGCTTTCTTT CASSLQADTEAFF
. many TRBJ1-2 TRBV6-5 TGTGCCAGCAGTTACGACAGTAAGAACTATGGCTACACCTTC CASSYDSKNYGYTF
TRBD1 . TRBJ1-3 TRBV28 TGTGCCAGCAGCGGACAGGGGGCCGCTGGAAACACCATATATTTT CASSGQGAAGNTIYF
TRBD1 . TRBJ1-1 TRBV24-1 TGTGCCACCAGTGACCCGGGACAGGGCGGGACTGAAGCTTTCTTT CATSDPGQGGTEAFF
. . TRBJ1-2 TRBV30 TGTGCCTGGAGTTTTTTTAGGACAGATGGCTACACCTTC CAWSFFRTDGYTF
TRBD1 . TRBJ1-6 TRBV4-3 TGCGCCAGCAGCCAAGAACAGGGGTATAATTCACCCCTCCACTTT CASSQEQGYNSPLHF
TRBD2 once TRBJ2-5 TRBV10-3 TGTGCCATCAGTGAGGGGAGGGAACAAGAGACCCAGTACTTC CAISEGREQETQYF
TRBD1 few TRBJ1-4 TRBV2 TGTGCCAGCAGGCTTCCGGGACAGTTGGAAAAACTGTTTTTT CASRLPGQLEKLFF
TRBD1 . TRBJ1-2 TRBV10-2 TGCGCCAGCAGTGAGCGACAGGGGGCTCGATATGGCTACACCTTC CASSERQGARYGYTF
. . TRBJ1-4 TRBV4-1 TGCGCCAGCAGCCAAGGGGCCAGGGGATCCGGTAATGAAAAACTGTTTTTT CASSQGARGSGNEKLFF
. few TRBJ1-2 TRBV4-3 TGCGCCAGCAGCCAAGGGAATGGGGACACTTCTCTTACTAACTATGGCTACACCTTC CASSQGNGDTSLTNYGYTF
. few TRBJ1-1 TRBV27 TGTGCCAGCAGCGTCTACAGGTTCACTGAAGCTTTCTTT CASSVYRFTEAFF
. . TRBJ2-1 TRBV5-1 TGCGCCAGCAGCTTAATCGACACAGCCGAGCAGTTCTTC CASSLIDTAEQFF
. . TRBJ2-7 TRBV21-1 TGTGCCAGCAATTCGCCCAATCGGGACAGGACCTACGAGCAGTACTTC CASNSPNRDRTYEQYF